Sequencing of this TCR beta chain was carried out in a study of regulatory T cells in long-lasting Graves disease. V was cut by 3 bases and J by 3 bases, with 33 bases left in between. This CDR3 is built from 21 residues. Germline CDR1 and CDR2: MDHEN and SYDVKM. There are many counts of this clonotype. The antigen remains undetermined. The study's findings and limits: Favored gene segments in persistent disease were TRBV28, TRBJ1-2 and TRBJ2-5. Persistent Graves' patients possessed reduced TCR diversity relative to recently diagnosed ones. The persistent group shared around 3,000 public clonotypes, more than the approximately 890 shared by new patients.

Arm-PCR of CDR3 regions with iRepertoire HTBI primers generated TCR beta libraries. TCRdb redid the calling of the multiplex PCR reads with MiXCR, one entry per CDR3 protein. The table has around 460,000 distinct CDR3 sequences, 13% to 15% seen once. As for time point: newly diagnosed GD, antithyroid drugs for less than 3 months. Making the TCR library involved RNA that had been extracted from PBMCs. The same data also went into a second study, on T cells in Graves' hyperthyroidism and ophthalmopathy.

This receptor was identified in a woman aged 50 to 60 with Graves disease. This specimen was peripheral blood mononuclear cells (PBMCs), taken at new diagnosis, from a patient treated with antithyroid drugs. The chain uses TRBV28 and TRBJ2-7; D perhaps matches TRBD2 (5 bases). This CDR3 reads CASSFNGRPTSHNALGYEQYF. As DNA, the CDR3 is TGTGCCAGCAGTTTTAATGGGCGACCCACGTCGCACAACGCACTAGGCTACGAGCAGTACTTC.